Each of the 22 T cell receptor beta chains below was sequenced from the same sample in a study of control samples from healthy donors and cancer patients. TCRdb's copy holds only in-frame clones and misses some; the assay was immunoSEQ multiplex PCR. The sample records some 110,000 clones, 85% to 90% being singletons. Sequences were obtained from PBMCs. The receptors were sampled from a woman between 45 and 65 years old with colorectal cancer.

The genes are TRBV4-1 and TRBJ2-2; D call uncertain. The CDR3 runs to 14 residues. In germline, CDR1 is MGHRA, CDR2 YSYEKL. Between the trimmed V and J ends, which lost 0 bases and 11 bases, there was a span of 13 bases. The CDR3 protein is CASSQDLYSGELFF. The CDR3 bases are TGCGCCAGCAGCCAAGATTTATACAGTGGAGAGCTGTTTTTT.

This clone was observed a few times. This chain uses TRBV7-9 with TRBJ2-3, with 9 bases that match TRBD2. Germline trimming cut 10 bases from V and 0 bases from J; bases unmatched to any gene: 2. This CDR3 comprises 13 residues. The V gene's germline CDR1 is SEHNR and CDR2 FQNEAQ (reference sequence). CDR3 in amino acids: CATTSGSTDTQYF. CDR3 DNA: TGTGCCACAACTAGCGGGAGCACAGATACGCAGTATTTT.

This rearrangement joins TRBV5-1 to TRBJ1-4; no clear D gene. Trimming left V 3 bases short and J 0 bases short, with 6 bases between. The CDR3 sequence is 14 residues long. The V gene's germline CDR1 is SGHRS and CDR2 YFSETQ. CDR3 sequence reads: CASSSGATNEKLFF. The CDR3 DNA sequence: TGCGCCAGCAGCTCGGGTGCAACTAATGAAAAACTGTTTTTT.

The chain employs TRBV19 and TRBJ2-5; no clear D. The ends were cut back, 7 bases at V and 5 bases at J, with 14 bases in the middle. The germline V gene encodes CDR1 LNHDA and CDR2 SQIVND (reference sequence). The CDR3 sequence is 13 residues long. Written as DNA, the CDR3 is TGTGCCAGTATTGGCCGGATCGGCGAGACCCAGTACTTC. As protein: CASIGRIGETQYF.

This clone is a singleton in its sample. This rearrangement joins TRBV9 to TRBJ1-3, with D tentatively TRBD1 (5 bases). The V gene's germline CDR1 is SGDLS and CDR2 YYNGEE. This CDR3 is built from 13 residues. V was shortened by 4 bases and J by 16 bases, with 21 bases between the two germline ends. Written as DNA, the CDR3 is TGTGCCAGCAGCTCAACTCTTCAGGGACTTTACTATTTT. Its protein product is CASSSTLQGLYYF.

J is TRBJ2-7 and V is TRBV21-1; TRBD1, the table's D call, lacks a check against the DNA. TRBV21-1 is marked as a pseudogene. This CDR3 region has 15 residues. The CDR3 coding sequence is TGTGCCAGCAGCATTAGAGGGGGCCCTATCTACGAGCAGTACTTC. It is translated as CASSIRGGPIYEQYF.

This chain uses TRBV5-8 with TRBJ1-5; D is ambiguous. The germline CDR1 and CDR2 sequences are SGHTS and YDEGEE. The CDR3 spans 12 residues. V lost 4 bases and J lost 4, with 6 bases in between. CDR3 nucleotide sequence: TGTGCCAGCAGCCGCCGTAATCAGCCCCAGCATTTT. Its translation: CASSRRNQPQHF.

This rearrangement joins TRBV27 to TRBJ1-5, with a tentative D call TRBD1 (5 bases). The germline CDR1 and CDR2 sequences are MNHEY and SMNVEV (reference sequence). The CDR3 runs to 17 residues. V gave up 2 bases and J gave up 0 bases, with 14 bases separating them. CDR3: CASSLLGSTDSNQPQHF. In DNA, the CDR3 is TGTGCCAGCAGTTTACTCGGATCGACAGATAGCAATCAGCCCCAGCATTTT.

This rearrangement joins TRBV19 to TRBJ2-1; no definite D call. Germline CDR1 reads LNHDA; CDR2 reads SQIVND (reference sequence). The germline V and J ends were trimmed by 7 bases and 0 bases, with 1 base remaining between them. The CDR3 runs to 11 residues. This CDR3 reads CASNSYNEQFF. The CDR3 DNA sequence: TGTGCCAGTAACTCCTACAATGAGCAGTTCTTC.

This clone has a single count. The V gene is TRBV3-1 (or the pseudogene TRBV3-2), the J gene TRBJ2-1; 10 bases match TRBD2. Germline V gene sequence: CDR1 LGHDT, CDR2 YNNKEL (reference sequence). V dropped 0 bases and J dropped 9; count of bases not matched to a gene: 2. CDR3 length: 14 residues. The CDR3: CASSQDLAGAEQFF. CDR3 in DNA: TGTGCCAGCAGCCAAGATCTAGCGGGGGCTGAGCAGTTCTTC.

The V and J genes are TRBV19 and TRBJ1-2; maybe TRBD1 (6 bases). CDR1 and CDR2 (germline): LNHDA, SQIVND (reference sequence). This CDR3 has 15 residues. Trimming pared 9 bases from V and 4 bases from J, leaving 21 bases between. The CDR3 DNA is TGTGCCAGCATCCGGACAGAAACTTTTTTCTATGGCTACACCTTC. As protein: CASIRTETFFYGYTF.

This clone was recorded only once. This sequence joins TRBV7-8 and TRBJ2-1, with TRBD2 identical over 14 bases. The germline V gene has CDR1 SGHVS and CDR2 FQNEAQ. This CDR3 comprises 15 residues. V was clipped by 5 bases and J by 6 bases; unmatched bases: 3. CDR3 nucleotide sequence: TGTGCCAGCAGCAGGGGGACTAGCGGGAGCAATGAGCAGTTCTTC. Translation: CASSRGTSGSNEQFF.

Written as DNA, the CDR3 is TGTGCCTCCGCAGAAATCGCGGGACTGCAACATGAAAAACTGTTTTTT. This encodes CASAEIAGLQHEKLFF. The rearrangement links TRBV30 to TRBJ1-4, with a weak D call TRBD1 (5 bases). Looked up from germline, CDR1 is GTSNPN and CDR2 is SVGIG (reference sequence). The V end lost 7 bases, the J end lost 6 bases, and 24 bases lay between the germline ends. This CDR3 spans 16 amino acids.

This clone turned up a few times. The rearrangement links TRBV18 to TRBJ1-2; D uncertain. This CDR3 spans 15 amino acids. From germline, CDR1 is KGHSH and CDR2 LQKENI. With 3 bases removed from V and 0 bases from J, the gap between germline ends came to 11 bases. In DNA form, the CDR3 reads TGTGCCAGCTCACCGGGGTCGGTCGCTAACTATGGCTACACCTTC. Translated: CASSPGSVANYGYTF.

The chain's CDR3 is CASRGNTGELFF. The DNA of the CDR3 is TGTGCCAGCAGGGGGAACACCGGGGAGCTGTTTTTT. V usage is TRBV28 and J usage is TRBJ2-2; D not resolved. This CDR3 comprises 12 residues. V lost 6 bases to trimming and J lost 1 base, with 3 bases between them. CDR1 and CDR2 (germline): MDHEN, SYDVKM.

This clone was detected only once. The DNA for the CDR3 is TGTGCCAGCAGCTTAGCGCCATCAGTGCCAGGGGGCATCAGTACTAATGAAAAACTGTTTTTT. Translated: CASSLAPSVPGGISTNEKLFF. This chain connects TRBV7-6 to TRBJ1-4; 8 nucleotides line up with TRBD1. CDR1 is SGHVS, CDR2 FNYEAQ, per germline. This CDR3 spans 21 amino acids. V lost 0 bases, J lost 2 bases, and 17 bases stayed unmatched.

The J gene is TRBJ1-1, the V gene TRBV30; no definite D call. CDR1 and CDR2 from the germline V gene are GTSNPN and SVGIG (reference sequence). V lost 2 bases and J 0 bases, leaving 19 bases between the germline ends. This CDR3 has 17 amino acids. The CDR3 here is CAWSPATAFSMNTEAFF. The DNA for the CDR3 is TGTGCCTGGAGTCCCGCTACGGCCTTTTCCATGAACACTGAAGCTTTCTTT. The variable domain in full, completed from reference TRBV30 and TRBJ1-1, reads SQTIHQWPATLVQPVGSPLSLECTVEGTSNPNLYWYRQAAGRGLQLLFYSVGIGQISSEVPQNLSASRPQDRQFILSSKKLLLSDSGFYLCAWSPATAFSMNTEAFFGQGTRLTVV.

The gene calls are TRBV29-1 and TRBJ1-1; maybe TRBD1 (5 bases). Trimming cost V 8 bases and J 1 base, with 17 bases left between them. The CDR3 sequence is 14 residues long. The germline V gene encodes CDR1 SQVTM and CDR2 ANQGSEA. The CDR3, as DNA: TGCAGCTCCAATTGGGGACTCACGAACACTGAAGCTTTCTTT. This sequence encodes CSSNWGLTNTEAFF.

This clone was found once. The J gene is TRBJ2-6, the V gene TRBV5-1; tentatively, D is TRBD1 (7 bases). Germline values: CDR1 SGHRS, CDR2 YFSETQ. This CDR3 region has 17 residues. Trimming shortened V by 1 base and J by 2 bases, and 13 bases separated the two germline ends. The CDR3 spells CASSLLQGGTGANVLTF. Here the CDR3 DNA reads TGCGCCAGCAGCTTGCTTCAGGGGGGTACTGGGGCCAACGTCCTGACTTTC. Filled out from reference TRBV5-1 and TRBJ2-6, the complete variable domain reads KAGVTQTPRYLIKTRGQQVTLSCSPISGHRSVSWYQQTPGQGLQFLFEYFSETQRNKGNFPGRFSGRQFSNSRSEMNVSTLELGDSALYLCASSLLQGGTGANVLTFGAGSRLTVL.

This sequence joins TRBV9 and TRBJ2-3, with a weak D call TRBD2 (6 bases). This CDR3 region has 15 residues. V was cut by 1 base and J by 2 bases, with 11 bases left in between. Germline lookup yields CDR1 SGDLS and CDR2 YYNGEE. CDR3 sequence (DNA): TGTGCCAGCAGCGTAATAGCGGATCTCACAGATACGCAGTATTTT. Encoded protein: CASSVIADLTDTQYF.

This rearrangement joins TRBV20-1 to TRBJ1-1; D unresolved. Germline lookup yields CDR1 DFQATT and CDR2 SNEGSKA (reference sequence). The length of the CDR3 is 11 residues. V was trimmed by 2 bases and J by 0 bases, leaving 1 base between them. The CDR3 here is CSARLNTEAFF. The CDR3 nucleotides are TGCAGTGCTAGATTGAACACTGAAGCTTTCTTT.

The chain links TRBV3-1 (or the pseudogene TRBV3-2) to TRBJ2-3; the D gene is possibly TRBD2 (7 bases). This CDR3 comprises 15 residues. Germline CDR1 LGHDT, CDR2 YNNKEL (reference sequence). V was trimmed by 3 bases and J by 3 bases, leaving 13 bases between them. This CDR3 reads CASSQGGAITDTQYF. The CDR3 nucleotides are TGTGCCAGCAGCCAGGGGGGGGCGATTACAGATACGCAGTATTTT.